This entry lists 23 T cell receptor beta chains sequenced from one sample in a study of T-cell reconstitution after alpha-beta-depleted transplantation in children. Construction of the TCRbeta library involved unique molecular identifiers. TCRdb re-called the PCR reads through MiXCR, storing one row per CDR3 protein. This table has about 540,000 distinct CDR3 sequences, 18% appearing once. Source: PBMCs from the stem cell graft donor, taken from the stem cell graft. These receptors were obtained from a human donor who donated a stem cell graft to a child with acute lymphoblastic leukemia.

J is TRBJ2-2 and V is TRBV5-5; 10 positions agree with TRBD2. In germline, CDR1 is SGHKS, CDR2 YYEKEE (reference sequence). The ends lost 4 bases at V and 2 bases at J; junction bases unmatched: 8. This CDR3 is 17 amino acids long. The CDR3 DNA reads TGTGCCAGCAGCCGAGTTAGCGGGAGGCGAAACACCGGGGAGCTGTTTTTT. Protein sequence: CASSRVSGRRNTGELFF.

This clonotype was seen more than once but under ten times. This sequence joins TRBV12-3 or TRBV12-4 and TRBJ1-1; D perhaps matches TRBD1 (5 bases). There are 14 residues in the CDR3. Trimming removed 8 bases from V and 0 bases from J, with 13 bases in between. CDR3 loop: CASLIQGLNTEAFF. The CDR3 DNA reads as TGTGCCAGCTTAATTCAGGGCCTGAACACTGAAGCTTTCTTT.

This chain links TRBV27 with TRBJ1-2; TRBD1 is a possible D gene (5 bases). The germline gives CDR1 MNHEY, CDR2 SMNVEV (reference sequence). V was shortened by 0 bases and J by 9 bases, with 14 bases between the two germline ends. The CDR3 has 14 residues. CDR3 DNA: TGTGCCAGCAGTTTATCGCCGGGGGGAAGGAGCTACACCTTC. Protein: CASSLSPGGRSYTF.

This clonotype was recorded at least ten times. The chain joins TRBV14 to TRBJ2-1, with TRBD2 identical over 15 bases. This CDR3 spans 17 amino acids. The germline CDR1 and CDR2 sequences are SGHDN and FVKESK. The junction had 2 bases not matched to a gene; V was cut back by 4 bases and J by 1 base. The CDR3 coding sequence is TGTGCCAGCAGCCGGACTAGCGGGAGGGGTTCCTACAATGAGCAGTTCTTC. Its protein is CASSRTSGRGSYNEQFF.

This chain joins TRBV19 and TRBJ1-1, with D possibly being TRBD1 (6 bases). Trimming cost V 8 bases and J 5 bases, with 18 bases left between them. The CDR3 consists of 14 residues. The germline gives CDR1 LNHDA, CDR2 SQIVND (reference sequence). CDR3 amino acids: CASLRVWGATEAFF. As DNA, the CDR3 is TGTGCCAGTCTTCGGGTGTGGGGGGCAACTGAAGCTTTCTTT.

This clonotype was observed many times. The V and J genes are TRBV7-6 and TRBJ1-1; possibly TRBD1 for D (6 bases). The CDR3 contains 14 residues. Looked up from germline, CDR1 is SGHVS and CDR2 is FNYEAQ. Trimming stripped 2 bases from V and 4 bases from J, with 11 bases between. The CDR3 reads CASSLQGPGTEAFF. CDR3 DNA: TGTGCCAGCAGCTTACAGGGGCCGGGCACTGAAGCTTTCTTT.

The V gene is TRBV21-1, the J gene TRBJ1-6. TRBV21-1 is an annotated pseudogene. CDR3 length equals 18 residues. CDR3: CASSIRGALICPNSPLHF. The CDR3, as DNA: TGTGCCAGCAGCATCCGGGGGGCCCTTATTTGCCCTAATTCACCCCTCCACTTT.

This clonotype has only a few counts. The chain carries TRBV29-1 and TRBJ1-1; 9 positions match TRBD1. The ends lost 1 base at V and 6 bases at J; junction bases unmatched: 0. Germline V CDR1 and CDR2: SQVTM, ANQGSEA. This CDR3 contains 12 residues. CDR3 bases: TGCAGCGTTGAAGGGACAGGGGCTGAAGCTTTCTTT. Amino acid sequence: CSVEGTGAEAFF.

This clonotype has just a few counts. This chain's CDR3 is CASSLTGLDYEQFF. CDR3 coding DNA: TGCGCCAGCAGCTTGACTGGCCTCGATTATGAGCAGTTCTTC. V and J are TRBV5-1 and TRBJ2-1; D not certain. Germline CDR1 is SGHRS and CDR2 is YFSETQ. Trimming removed 1 base at V and 8 bases at J, with 13 bases between. The CDR3 loop spans 14 amino acids.

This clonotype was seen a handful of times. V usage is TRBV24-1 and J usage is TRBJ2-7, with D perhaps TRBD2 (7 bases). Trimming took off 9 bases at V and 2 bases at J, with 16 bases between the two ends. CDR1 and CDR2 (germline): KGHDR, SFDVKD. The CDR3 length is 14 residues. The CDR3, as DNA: TGTGCCACCGGCGGGGGCAGGGCTCCCTACGAGCAGTACTTC. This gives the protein CATGGGRAPYEQYF.

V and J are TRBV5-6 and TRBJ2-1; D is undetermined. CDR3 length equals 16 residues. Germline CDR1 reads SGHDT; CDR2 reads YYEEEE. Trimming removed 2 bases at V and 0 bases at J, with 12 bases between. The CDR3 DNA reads TGTGCCAGCAGCTTATACAGTTACTACTCCTACAATGAGCAGTTCTTC. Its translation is CASSLYSYYSYNEQFF.

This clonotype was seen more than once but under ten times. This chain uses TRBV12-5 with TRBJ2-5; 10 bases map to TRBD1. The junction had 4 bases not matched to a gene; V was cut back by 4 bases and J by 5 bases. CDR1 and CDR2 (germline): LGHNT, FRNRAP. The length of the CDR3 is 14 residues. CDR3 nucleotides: TGTGCTAGTGGTTCGGGACAGGGGAGGGAGACCCAGTACTTC. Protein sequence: CASGSGQGRETQYF.

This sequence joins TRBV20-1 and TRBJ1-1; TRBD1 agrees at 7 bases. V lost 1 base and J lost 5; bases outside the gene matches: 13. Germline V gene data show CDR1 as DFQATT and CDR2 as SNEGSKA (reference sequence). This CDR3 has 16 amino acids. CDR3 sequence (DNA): TGCAGTGCTAGAGGACAGGGAATAGGGATAGGAACTGAAGCTTTCTTT. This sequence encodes CSARGQGIGIGTEAFF.

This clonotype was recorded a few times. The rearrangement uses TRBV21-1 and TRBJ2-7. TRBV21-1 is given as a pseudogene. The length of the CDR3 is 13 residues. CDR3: CASSKDTAYEQYF. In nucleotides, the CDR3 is TGTGCCAGCAGCAAAGACACAGCCTACGAGCAGTACTTC.

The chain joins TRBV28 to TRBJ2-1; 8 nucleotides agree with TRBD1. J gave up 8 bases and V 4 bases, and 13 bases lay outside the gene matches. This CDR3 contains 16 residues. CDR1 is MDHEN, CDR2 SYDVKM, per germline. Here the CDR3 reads CASSYTRQGSGDEQFF. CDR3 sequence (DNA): TGTGCCAGCAGTTACACCCGACAGGGGTCGGGGGATGAGCAGTTCTTC.

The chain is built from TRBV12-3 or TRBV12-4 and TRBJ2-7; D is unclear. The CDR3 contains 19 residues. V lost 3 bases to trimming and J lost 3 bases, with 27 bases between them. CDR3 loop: CASSFRAPLQTGPHYEQYF. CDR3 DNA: TGTGCCAGCAGTTTTAGGGCCCCCTTGCAGACTGGACCGCACTACGAGCAGTACTTC.

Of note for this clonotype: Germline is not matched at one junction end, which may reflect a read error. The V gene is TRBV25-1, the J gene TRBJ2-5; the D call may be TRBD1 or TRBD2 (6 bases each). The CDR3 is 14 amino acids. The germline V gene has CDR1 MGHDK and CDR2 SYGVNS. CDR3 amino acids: CAGSELGGQETQYF. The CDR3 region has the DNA TGTGCCGGCAGTGAATTAGGGGGGCAAGAGACCCAGTACTTC. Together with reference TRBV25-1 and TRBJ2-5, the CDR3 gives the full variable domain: EADIYQTPRYLVIGTGKKITLECSQTMGHDKMYWYQQDPGMELHLIHYSYGVNSTEKGDLSSESTVSRIRTEHFPLTLESARPSHTSQYLCAGSELGGQETQYFGPGTRLLVL.

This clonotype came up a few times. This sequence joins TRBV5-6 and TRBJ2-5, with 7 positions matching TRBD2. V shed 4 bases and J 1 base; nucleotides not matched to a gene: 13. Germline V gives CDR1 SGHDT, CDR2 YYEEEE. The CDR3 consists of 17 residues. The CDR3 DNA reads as TGTGCCAGCAGCCAATTGCTGGGCGGGAGCTCCCAAGAGACCCAGTACTTC. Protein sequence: CASSQLLGGSSQETQYF.

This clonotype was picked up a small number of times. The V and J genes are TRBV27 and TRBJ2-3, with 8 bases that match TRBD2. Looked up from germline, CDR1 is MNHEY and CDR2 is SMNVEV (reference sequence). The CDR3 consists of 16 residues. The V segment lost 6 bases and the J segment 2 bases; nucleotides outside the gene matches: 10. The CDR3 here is CASSPYLAGLTDTQYF. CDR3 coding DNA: TGTGCCAGCAGCCCCTACTTAGCGGGACTCACAGATACGCAGTATTTT.

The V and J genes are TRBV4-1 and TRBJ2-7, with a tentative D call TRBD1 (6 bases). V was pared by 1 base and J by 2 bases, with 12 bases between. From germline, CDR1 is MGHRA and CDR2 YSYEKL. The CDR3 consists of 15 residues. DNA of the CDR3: TGCGCCAGCAGCCAAGGGAGGACAGACACCTACGAGCAGTACTTC. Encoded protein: CASSQGRTDTYEQYF.

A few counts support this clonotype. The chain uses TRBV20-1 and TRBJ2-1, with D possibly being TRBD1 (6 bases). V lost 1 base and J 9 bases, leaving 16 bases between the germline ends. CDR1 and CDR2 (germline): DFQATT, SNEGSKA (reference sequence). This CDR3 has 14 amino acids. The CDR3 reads CSARGQSFRGEQFF. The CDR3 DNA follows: TGCAGTGCTAGAGGGCAGTCCTTCAGGGGTGAGCAGTTCTTC.

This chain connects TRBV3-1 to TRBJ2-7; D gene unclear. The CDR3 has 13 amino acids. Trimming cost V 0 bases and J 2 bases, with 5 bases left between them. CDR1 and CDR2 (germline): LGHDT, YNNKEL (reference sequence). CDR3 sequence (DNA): TGTGCCAGCAGCCAAGAAGGGACCTACGAGCAGTACTTC. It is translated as CASSQEGTYEQYF.

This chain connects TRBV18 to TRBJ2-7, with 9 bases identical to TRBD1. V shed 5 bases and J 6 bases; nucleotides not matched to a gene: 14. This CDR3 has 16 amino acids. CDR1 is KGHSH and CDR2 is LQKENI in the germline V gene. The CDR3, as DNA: TGTGCCAGCTCAGGTAATCTGGGGACAGGGAACTCCGAGCAGTACTTC. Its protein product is CASSGNLGTGNSEQYF.